A single sample gave rise to the 8 T cell receptor beta chains below, sequenced in a study of blood T cells in healthy people across ages. Primed by a sample-barcoded 5' primer and a J-beta primer mix, a second PCR proceeded for roughly 7 to 11 cycles. TCRdb processed the 5' RACE reads anew with MiXCR; each CDR3 protein has one entry. The sample records 550,000 to 650,000 distinct CDR3 sequences, about 28% being singletons. These data were also reused for a study on T cells of mothers and their children.

The source material was blood. All receptors come from a boy aged 2 to 10 in good health.

This chain uses TRBV5-1 with TRBJ1-6; D remains unclear. Trimming took 0 bases from V and 9 from J, leaving 10 bases between them. The CDR3 extends over 14 amino acids. CDR1 SGHRS and CDR2 YFSETQ come from the germline V gene. Here the CDR3 reads CASSLGSGGSPLHF. The DNA of the CDR3 is TGCGCCAGCAGCTTGGGCAGCGGTGGTTCACCCCTCCACTTT.

This sequence joins TRBV9 and TRBJ1-3; 9 bases line up with TRBD1. The CDR3 contains 17 residues. The germline V gene encodes CDR1 SGDLS and CDR2 YYNGEE. With 1 base clipped from V and 0 bases from J, the junction kept 5 bases outside the gene matches. CDR3 loop: CASSVTGGKASGNTIYF. CDR3 sequence (DNA): TGTGCCAGCAGCGTAACAGGGGGCAAGGCCTCTGGAAACACCATATATTTT.

This clonotype was counted at least ten times. This chain connects TRBV7-9 to TRBJ2-5, with D hard to call. The CDR3 is 14 residues long. V lost 4 bases and J lost 3, with 12 bases in between. CDR1 SEHNR and CDR2 FQNEAQ come from the germline V gene (reference sequence). CDR3 residues: CASSSGWGKETQYF. The CDR3 DNA is TGTGCCAGCAGCTCCGGGTGGGGTAAAGAGACCCAGTACTTC.

The sample holds a few counts of this clonotype. A read error may account for a junction end that differs from germline. The chain links TRBV7-2 to TRBJ2-3, with D perhaps assigned TRBD1 or TRBD2 (5 bases each). This CDR3 comprises 16 residues. Germline CDR1 and CDR2: SGHTA and FQGNSA. The DNA for the CDR3 is TGTGCCACTTCTTCGAGGGGCGCAACAAGCACAGATACGCTGTATTTT. It encodes CATSSRGATSTDTLYF. The variable domain in full, completed from reference TRBV7-2 and TRBJ2-3, reads GAGVSQSPSNKVTEKGKDVELRCDPISGHTALYWYRQSLGQGLEFLIYFQGNSAPDKSGLPSDRFSAERTGGSVSTLTIQRTQQEDSAVYLCATSSRGATSTDTLYFGPGTRLTVL.

The chain uses TRBV6-5 and TRBJ2-2; maybe TRBD2 (5 bases). V lost 2 bases, J lost 2 bases, and 9 bases lay in between. Germline assignment: CDR1 MNHEY and CDR2 SVGAGI. The CDR3 spans 15 residues. The CDR3 here is CASSYGSVNTGELFF. CDR3 nucleotides: TGTGCCAGCAGTTACGGTAGCGTTAACACCGGGGAGCTGTTTTTT.

This clonotype was counted only a few times. The J gene is TRBJ1-2, the V gene TRBV5-1, with no clear D. With 1 base removed from V and 8 bases from J, the gap between germline ends came to 12 bases. This CDR3 contains 13 residues. Germline CDR1 SGHRS, CDR2 YFSETQ. The CDR3 nucleotides are TGCGCCAGCAGCTTGTACGGGGATCCCGGCTACACCTTC. Translated: CASSLYGDPGYTF.

Details on this clonotype: One end of the junction is discordant with germline, which a read error may explain. The rearrangement joins TRBV6-6 to TRBJ2-5; D may be TRBD2 (7 bases). Germline CDR1 and CDR2: MNHNY and SVGAGI (reference sequence). CDR3 size: 13 residues. The CDR3 DNA is TGTGCCAGCAAGGGGGGGCCCTCAGAGGCCCAGTACTTC. This gives the protein CASKGGPSEAQYF.

Notes on this clonotype: Possible read error: a much larger clone is one base away. J is TRBJ2-6 and V is TRBV6-5, with TRBD1 as a possible D gene (5 bases). The CDR3 is 18 amino acids. Per germline, CDR1 MNHEY and CDR2 SVGAGI. V was trimmed by 1 base and J by 3 bases, leaving 16 bases between them. DNA of the CDR3: TGTGCCAGCAGTTACTTGAATCCAGGGTTTGGTGGGGCCAACGTCCTGACTTTC. Protein product: CASSYLNPGFGGANVLTF.